The rows below give T cell receptor beta chains drawn from one sample of a study of blood T cell repertoires in COVID-19. Generated by immunoSEQ multiplex PCR, the TCRdb table keeps only in-frame clones and is missing some. Counted here are under 200,000 clones, about 87% occurring once; the ten biggest clones make up around 0.5%. Material for sequencing was peripheral blood. These receptors were taken from a man aged 55 to 70 with COVID-19, enrolled during active disease. CDR3s include the opening cysteine and the closing phenylalanine or tryptophan. D genes are given only for firm matches. Expanded clones get a size class; other rows say once, few or many, or leave the size out.

>TRBV11-2|TRBD1|NA|TRBJ2-7
CASSYRDRTYEQYF
TGTGCCAGCAGCTACCGGGACAGAACCTACGAGCAGTACTTC
>TRBV5-1|NA|once|TRBJ1-2
CASSLMAGYGYTF
TGCGCCAGCAGCTTGATGGCGGGTTACGGCTACACCTTC
>TRBV18|TRBD2|NA|TRBJ2-5
CASSPPASGGQETQYF
TGTGCCAGCTCACCACCGGCTTCGGGGGGACAAGAGACCCAGTACTTC
>TRBV28|TRBD1|NA|TRBJ1-5
CASSSGQVGNQPQHF
TGTGCCAGCAGCTCAGGACAGGTCGGCAATCAGCCCCAGCATTTT
>TRBV5-6|NA|NA|TRBJ1-2
CASSLDGGIVHGYTF
TGTGCCAGCAGCTTGGATGGAGGCATTGTTCATGGCTACACCTTC
>TRBV2|TRBD2|once|TRBJ2-1
CASKQRGSSYNEQFF
TGTGCCAGCAAGCAGCGGGGGAGCTCCTACAATGAGCAGTTCTTC
>TRBV7-8|NA|NA|TRBJ1-5
CASSSSRTVTNQPQHF
TGTGCCAGCAGCTCGAGTAGGACAGTCACCAATCAGCCCCAGCATTTT
>TRBV7-2|TRBD1|NA|TRBJ1-5
CASSLGWRDRGLHQPQHF
TGTGCCAGCAGCTTAGGATGGAGGGACAGGGGCCTTCATCAGCCCCAGCATTTT
>TRBV4-2|TRBD2|NA|TRBJ2-3
CASSQPSGGESTDTQYF
TGTGCCAGCAGCCAACCTAGCGGGGGGGAAAGCACAGATACGCAGTATTTT
>TRBV4-1|NA|NA|TRBJ2-5
CATPRKTQYF
TGCGCCACCCCGAGAAAGACCCAGTACTTC
>TRBV24-1|NA|NA|TRBJ1-5
CATSDPLSGQPQHF
TGTGCCACCAGTGATCCGCTATCCGGTCAGCCCCAGCATTTT
>TRBV6-1|NA|NA|TRBJ1-4
CASSELTDARKLFF
TGTGCCAGCAGTGAACTGACAGACGCTAGAAAACTGTTTTTT
>TRBV11-2|TRBD2|NA|TRBJ2-7
CASSLVRGRSHEQYF
TGTGCCAGCAGCTTAGTCCGCGGGAGGTCCCACGAGCAGTACTTC
>TRBV24-1|TRBD2|NA|TRBJ2-2
CATSDPPGLAGGLHTGELFF
TGTGCCACCAGTGATCCCCCGGGACTAGCGGGGGGGCTTCACACCGGGGAGCTGTTTTTT
>TRBV9|TRBD1|NA|TRBJ1-2
CASSVAGDRGDYGYTF
TGTGCCAGCAGCGTAGCGGGGGACAGGGGGGACTATGGCTACACCTTC
>TRBV27|NA|NA|TRBJ1-3
CASSSDQGPRSAIYF
TGTGCCAGCAGTTCGGATCAGGGGCCCCGAAGCGCCATATATTTT
>TRBV6-6|NA|NA|TRBJ2-7
CASSLFRDEQYF
TGTGCCAGCAGCCTATTTCGGGACGAGCAGTACTTC
>TRBV6-6|TRBD1|NA|TRBJ1-4
CASSYKGQGAEKLFF
TGTGCCAGCAGTTACAAGGGTCAGGGGGCTGAAAAACTGTTTTTT
>TRBV7-8|NA|NA|TRBJ2-7
CASSSDLGQSLYEQYF
TGTGCCAGCAGTTCAGATTTAGGACAGAGCCTTTACGAGCAGTACTTC
>TRBV18|TRBD1|NA|TRBJ1-2
CASSPAPDRGLGGYTF
TGTGCCAGCTCACCGGCTCCGGACAGGGGTCTAGGAGGCTACACCTTC
>TRBV4-3|NA|NA|TRBJ2-1
CASSQVGGRDNEQFF
TGCGCCAGCAGCCAAGTGGGAGGTCGGGACAATGAGCAGTTCTTC
>TRBV13|NA|NA|TRBJ1-3
CASSFGTIHGNTIYF
TGTGCCAGCAGCTTTGGGACAATCCATGGAAACACCATATATTTT
>TRBV2|TRBD1|NA|TRBJ1-5
CASNTQGAGDQPQHF
TGTGCCAGCAACACACAGGGGGCAGGGGATCAGCCCCAGCATTTT
>TRBV5-1|TRBD1|NA|TRBJ1-1
CASSLGGQGRGAFF
TGCGCCAGCAGCTTGGGGGGACAGGGCCGGGGAGCTTTCTTT
>TRBV19|TRBD1|NA|TRBJ2-1
CASSKTGTGVYNEQFF
TGTGCCAGTAGTAAAACCGGGACAGGGGTTTACAATGAGCAGTTCTTC
>TRBV29-1|NA|NA|TRBJ2-7
CSVEISGTRYF
TGCAGCGTTGAAATATCGGGGACTCGGTACTTC
>TRBV7-3|NA|few|TRBJ2-3
CASSLGVAATDTQYF
TGTGCCAGCAGCTTAGGAGTAGCGGCCACAGATACGCAGTATTTT
>TRBV5-1|TRBD2|NA|TRBJ2-3
CASSSGLVRSTDTQYF
TGCGCCAGCAGCTCGGGACTAGTTCGTAGCACAGATACGCAGTATTTT
>TRBV28|NA|few|TRBJ1-2
CASSRRGTNSYGYTF
TGTGCCAGCAGTCGCAGGGGTACCAACAGCTATGGCTACACCTTC
>TRBV9|TRBD2|NA|TRBJ2-1
CASSVGDLAGRLRNEQFF
TGTGCCAGCAGCGTAGGCGACTTAGCCGGGAGGTTGCGGAATGAGCAGTTCTTC
>TRBV11-2|NA|NA|TRBJ2-1
CASSLVGGANEQFF
TGTGCCAGCAGCTTAGTCGGCGGGGCCAATGAGCAGTTCTTC
>TRBV19|NA|once|TRBJ2-7
CASTRRAGDSYEQYF
TGTGCCAGTACCCGGAGGGCGGGCGATTCCTACGAGCAGTACTTC
>TRBV7-9|NA|NA|TRBJ1-2
CASSDSNLWGYTF
TGTGCCAGCAGCGATTCTAATCTCTGGGGCTACACCTTC
>TRBV6-5|TRBD2|NA|TRBJ2-7
CASNNGREQYF
TGTGCCAGCAATAACGGGAGGGAGCAGTACTTC
>TRBV7-2|NA|NA|TRBJ2-7
CASRVDSNIAYEQYF
TGTGCCAGCAGAGTTGACAGTAATATAGCCTACGAGCAGTACTTC
>TRBV25-1|TRBD1|NA|TRBJ2-7
CASSGPGTGPTYEQYF
TGTGCCAGCAGTGGGCCCGGGACAGGGCCAACCTACGAGCAGTACTTC
>TRBV21-1|NA|NA|TRBJ1-1
CASSKASGQSNTEAFF
TGTGCCAGCAGCAAAGCCTCGGGACAGTCCAACACTGAAGCTTTCTTT
>TRBV2|TRBD1|NA|TRBJ2-1
CASTRGQGTYNEQFF
TGTGCCAGCACTCGAGGACAGGGGACCTACAATGAGCAGTTCTTC
>TRBV18|NA|NA|TRBJ2-1
CASSQTPDPFPGGEQFF
TGTGCCAGCTCCCAGACCCCGGATCCGTTTCCAGGAGGTGAGCAGTTCTTC
>TRBV28|NA|once|TRBJ1-1
CASSLVQVLNTEAFF
TGTGCCAGCAGTTTAGTACAGGTTCTGAACACTGAAGCTTTCTTT
>TRBV12-3/TRBV12-4|NA|NA|TRBJ2-1
CASNTRNEQFF
TGTGCCAGCAATACGAGAAATGAGCAGTTCTTC
>TRBV7-2|TRBD1|NA|TRBJ1-6
CASSLSRTGDSPLHF
TGTGCCAGCAGCTTATCCAGGACAGGGGACTCACCCCTCCACTTT
>TRBV5-1|NA|NA|TRBJ2-3
CASSLNRGTDTQYF
TGCGCCAGCAGCTTGAACAGGGGCACAGATACGCAGTATTTT
>TRBV6-5|TRBD1|NA|TRBJ1-2
CASTPTDREGGYTF
TGTGCCAGCACGCCCACGGACAGGGAGGGCGGCTACACCTTC
>TRBV6-5|TRBD2|NA|TRBJ2-7
CATTGTSGSLEQYF
TGTGCCACGACCGGGACTAGCGGGAGCCTAGAGCAGTACTTC
>TRBV7-9|NA|NA|TRBJ1-1
CASSLQENTEAFF
TGTGCCAGCAGCTTACAGGAGAACACTGAAGCTTTCTTT
>TRBV19|NA|NA|TRBJ1-5
CASRDRVWRSNQPQHF
TGTGCCAGTAGGGATCGGGTATGGCGAAGCAATCAGCCCCAGCATTTT